The sequence of this TCR beta chain was determined in a study of Ad26.COV2.S vaccination and SARS-CoV-2 variants. Assay used: immunoSEQ multiplex PCR; TCRdb lists only in-frame clones, some missing. The table has over 130,000 clones, around 86% seen once; the top ten hold 5%. In germline, CDR1 is SGHTA, CDR2 FQGNSA. The length of the CDR3 is 13 residues. V gave up 1 base and J gave up 5 bases, with 8 bases separating them. Study observations and caveats: It was found that vaccine and placebo recipients had similar non-spike TCR breadth. It is possible that the TCR breadth and depth analyses underestimated the total T cell responses.

Points on this clone: Its antigen is still unknown.

The rearrangement joins TRBV7-2 to TRBJ1-2; D remains ambiguous. Material: peripheral blood, obtained after recovery from COVID-19. The sequence derives from a human donor who had recovered from COVID-19. The CDR3 loop is CASSLGVRYGYTF. The CDR3 bases are TGTGCCAGCAGCTTAGGAGTCAGATATGGCTACACCTTC.